This TCR beta chain was captured by sequencing in a study of Tregs in tolerant kidney transplant recipients. The CDR3 is made up of 13 amino acids. Germline V gene lookup returns CDR1 SNHLY and CDR2 FYNNEI. J was trimmed by 1 base and V by 6 bases; bases with no gene match: 0. The method was immunoSEQ multiplex PCR; TCRdb's version includes in-frame clones alone and lacks a portion of them. This sample carries under 45,000 clones, 95% to 96% of them seen once, and the ten largest clones take around 0.4%. Worth noting for this clone: Its antigen is not known.

The material sequenced was Tregs from blood cultured with allogeneic cells. The chain has TRBV2 and TRBJ1-1, with 9 nucleotides matching TRBD1. This receptor was taken from a human donor in good health. The CDR3 loop is CASRDRGNTEAFF. The CDR3, as DNA: TGTGCCAGCAGGGACAGGGGGAACACTGAAGCTTTCTTT.